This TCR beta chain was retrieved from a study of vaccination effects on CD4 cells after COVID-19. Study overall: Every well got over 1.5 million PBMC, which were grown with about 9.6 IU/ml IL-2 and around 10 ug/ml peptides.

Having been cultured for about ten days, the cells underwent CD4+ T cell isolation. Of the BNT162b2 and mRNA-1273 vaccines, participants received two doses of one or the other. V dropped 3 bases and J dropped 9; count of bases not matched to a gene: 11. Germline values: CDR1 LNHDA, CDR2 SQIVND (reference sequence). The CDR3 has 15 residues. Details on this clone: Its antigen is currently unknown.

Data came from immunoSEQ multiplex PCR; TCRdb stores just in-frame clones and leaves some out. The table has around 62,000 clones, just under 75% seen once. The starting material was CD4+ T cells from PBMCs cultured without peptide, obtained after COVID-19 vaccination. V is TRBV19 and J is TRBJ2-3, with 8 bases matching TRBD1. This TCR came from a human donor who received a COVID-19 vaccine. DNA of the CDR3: TGTGCCAGTAGTATGTTGGCAGGGGGCTCGTTAACGCAGTATTTT. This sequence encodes CASSMLAGGSLTQYF.